This T cell receptor beta chain was found in a study of Ad26.COV2.S vaccination and SARS-CoV-2 variants. Overall study results and limits: Vaccinees showed greater spike-specific TCR breadth than placebo recipients. Vaccinees and placebo recipients showed similar non-spike TCR breadth.

The repertoire was sequenced with immunoSEQ multiplex PCR; TCRdb's copy has only in-frame clones and lacks some. The data show over 110,000 clones, approximately 90% seen once. V lost 1 base and J lost 7, with 15 bases in between. Germline V CDR1 and CDR2: SGHRS, YFSETQ. This CDR3 has 15 amino acids. With respect to this clone: As yet, its antigen is unknown.

The source was peripheral blood, collected after recovery from COVID-19. This clonotype was obtained from a human donor who had recovered from COVID-19. The chain recombines TRBV5-1 with TRBJ1-5; tentative D call: TRBD1 (5 bases). The CDR3 DNA is TGCGCCAGCAGCTTGTCCCCAGGGAAGGGCCAGCCCCAGCATTTT. Encoded protein: CASSLSPGKGQPQHF. The full variable domain, completed using reference TRBV5-1 and TRBJ1-5, is KAGVTQTPRYLIKTRGQQVTLSCSPISGHRSVSWYQQTPGQGLQFLFEYFSETQRNKGNFPGRFSGRQFSNSRSEMNVSTLELGDSALYLCASSLSPGKGQPQHFGDGTRLSIL.